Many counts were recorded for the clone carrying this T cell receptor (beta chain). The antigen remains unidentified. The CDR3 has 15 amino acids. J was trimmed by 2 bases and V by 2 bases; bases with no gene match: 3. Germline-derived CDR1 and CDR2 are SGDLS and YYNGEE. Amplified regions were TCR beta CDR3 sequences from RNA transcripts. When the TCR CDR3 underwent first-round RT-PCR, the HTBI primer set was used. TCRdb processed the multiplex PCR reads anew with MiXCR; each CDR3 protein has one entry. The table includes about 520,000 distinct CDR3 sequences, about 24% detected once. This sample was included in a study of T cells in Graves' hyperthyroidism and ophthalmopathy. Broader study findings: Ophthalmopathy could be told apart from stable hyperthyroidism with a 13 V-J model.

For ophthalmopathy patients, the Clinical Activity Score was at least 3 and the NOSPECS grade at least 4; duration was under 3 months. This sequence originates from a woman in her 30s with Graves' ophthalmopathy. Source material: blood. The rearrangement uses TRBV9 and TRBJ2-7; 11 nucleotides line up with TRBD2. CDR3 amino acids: CASSVTSGGTYEQYF. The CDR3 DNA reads TGTGCCAGCAGCGTTACTAGCGGGGGAACCTACGAGCAGTACTTC.